This paragraph covers one TCR beta chain sequence. The antigen it recognizes is unknown. No much larger clone exists at a distance of one base, and base qualities are not known. This sample is part of a study of OX40 agonist ivuxolimab in advanced cancers. General notes on the study: The costimulatory receptor OX40 (CD134) was targeted by ivuxolimab, a fully human IgG2 agonistic monoclonal antibody. Intravenous ivuxolimab was administered to patients every 2 weeks at six dose levels: 0.01, 0.1, 0.3, 1.5, 3 and 10 mg/kg. Among the roughly 50 dose-escalation patients, roughly 20 had hepatocellular carcinoma, about 15 melanoma, 9 renal cell carcinoma and 9 head and neck cancer. The dose-escalation cohort was about 83% male with a mean age of approximately 59 years, ranging from roughly 20 to 80. Prior anti-PD-1, anti-PD-L1 or anti-CTLA-4 therapy was permitted, and approximately 42% of dose-escalation patients had received checkpoint inhibitors. Three dose-escalation patients achieved partial responses, one with hepatocellular carcinoma and two with cutaneous melanoma. Peripheral TCRbeta sequencing aimed to test whether ivuxolimab altered TCR sequence diversity and caused clonal T-cell expansion. The paper covers the monotherapy dose-escalation part of the phase I ivuxolimab trial, which included N of about 50 patients. Here is what the overall study found, with its caveats: On average, CD8+ T cells showed more expanded clones than CD4+ T cells after ivuxolimab. Low levels of normalized T-cell clonal expansion were also shown by some nonresponding patients. At doses of 0.1 to 3.0 mg/kg, clonal expansion of both CD4+ and CD8+ blood T cells was observed from baseline to week 6. In partial responders in the 0.1-3.0 mg/kg groups, normalized peripheral clonal expansion was found to be among the lowest, especially among CD8+ T cells. Antigen specificity was not determined for the clonally expanded peripheral T cells.

From the germline V gene (reference sequence), CDR1 is LNHDA and CDR2 is SQIVND. Counted from cysteine to phenylalanine, this CDR3 has 15 amino acids. Of the read, only the CDR3 DNA is kept; its 45 bases are in frame from base 1. Trimming costs V 4 bases and J 2 bases, and their ends lie 12 bases apart. Genomic DNA was extracted from sorted cells for sequencing of the TCRbeta CDR3 region. The immunoSEQ Assay was used to sequence the TCRbeta CDR3 regions. TCRdb obtained this table from immuneACCESS and retained in-frame rearrangements with V and J assigned. These tables miss some clones; where compared with another copy, unresolved V genes account for less than half of the shortfall, and the remainder is unexplained. This sample holds approximately 38,000 clones; approximately 80% were observed only once. The ten top clones hold around 20% of the sample. Patients with autoimmune disease history or receiving systemic immunosuppression were excluded from the trial. Peripheral blood for TCR sequencing was collected from all dose cohorts at baseline, on cycle 4 day 1, and on cycle 7 day 1. The samples were taken from a phase I, first-in-human, multicenter, open-label dose-escalation trial of ivuxolimab. Adults with locally advanced or metastatic head and neck squamous cell, hepatocellular, melanoma or renal cell carcinoma were enrolled in the trial. CD4+ and CD8+ T cells were sorted separately from peripheral blood before TCR sequencing.

Recombination connected TRBV19 to TRBJ1-3; confidence is insufficient to name the D gene. This clonotype was sampled from an adult with an advanced solid tumor such as melanoma, head and neck, liver or kidney cancer. The specimen comprised CD4+ or CD8+ T cells sorted from blood, sampled in a trial of the OX40 agonist ivuxolimab. DNA sequence: TGTGCCAGTAGTAAGGGCGCGGGCCCTGGAAACACCATATATTTT. This is translated as CASSKGAGPGNTIYF.